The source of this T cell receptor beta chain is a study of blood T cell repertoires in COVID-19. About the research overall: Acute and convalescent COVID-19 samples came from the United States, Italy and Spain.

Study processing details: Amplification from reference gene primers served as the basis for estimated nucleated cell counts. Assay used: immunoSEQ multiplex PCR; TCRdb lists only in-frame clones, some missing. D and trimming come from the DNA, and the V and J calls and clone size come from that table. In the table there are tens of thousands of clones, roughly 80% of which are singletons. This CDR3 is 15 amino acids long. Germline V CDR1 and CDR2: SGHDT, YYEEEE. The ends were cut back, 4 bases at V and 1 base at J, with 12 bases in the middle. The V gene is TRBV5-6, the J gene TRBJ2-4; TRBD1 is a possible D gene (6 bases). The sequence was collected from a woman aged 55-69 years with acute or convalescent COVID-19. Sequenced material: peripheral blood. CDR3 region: CASSPQGSAKNIQYF. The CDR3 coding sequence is TGTGCCAGCAGCCCACAGGGTTCGGCCAAAAACATTCAGTACTTC. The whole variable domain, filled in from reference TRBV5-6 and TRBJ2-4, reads DAGVTQSPTHLIKTRGQQVTLRCSPKSGHDTVSWYQQALGQGPQFIFQYYEEEERQRGNFPDRFSGHQFPNYSSELNVNALLLGDSALYLCASSPQGSAKNIQYFGAGTRLSVL.